Listed below are T cell receptor beta chains from one sample, sequenced in a study of beta chain features in type 1 diabetes. Data came from immunoSEQ multiplex PCR; TCRdb stores just in-frame clones and leaves some out. The data contain over 650,000 clones, 11% to 15% of them singletons. Sequencing was performed on naive CD4+ T cells from blood. All receptors derive from a man between 18 and 29 years old with type 1 diabetes. The CDR3 runs from the conserved cysteine through the conserved F or W. A D gene is named only where the DNA matches it firmly. The size field is filled for only some rows; it gives once, few, many or a size class.

TRBV5-4	TRBJ2-1	TRBD2	NA	TGTGCCAGCAGCGTGCGACTAGCGGGAGCGGGGGATGAGCAGTTCTTC	CASSVRLAGAGDEQFF
TRBV29-1	TRBJ2-7	NA	few	TGCAGCGTGAGGGGACAACCGAGCTCCTACGAGCAGTACTTC	CSVRGQPSSYEQYF
TRBV5-1	TRBJ2-7	NA	NA	TGCGCCAGCAGCTTGGAAGGGGGTAATGGCTACGAGCAGTACTTC	CASSLEGGNGYEQYF
TRBV27	TRBJ1-6	TRBD1	NA	TGTGCCAGCAGTTTTAACTTGGGACAGAGCCATCCACCCCTCCACTTT	CASSFNLGQSHPPLHF
TRBV6-6	TRBJ2-7	TRBD2	NA	TGTGCCAGCAGTTGGGCGGGAGGGCCTCACGAGCAGTACTTC	CASSWAGGPHEQYF
TRBV7-3	TRBJ1-2	TRBD1	few	TGTGCCAGCAGCTTAGAGGGACACAGGGGTTCAGGAACAATAGATGGCTACACCTTC	CASSLEGHRGSGTIDGYTF
TRBV25-1	TRBJ2-2	NA	few	TGTGCCAGCAGTCCCGTACAGGGTGGGAACACCGGGGAGCTGTTTTTT	CASSPVQGGNTGELFF
TRBV5-4	TRBJ1-6	NA	few	TGTGCCAGCACGCACAGGGTCCCAACTTCACCCCTCCACTTT	CASTHRVPTSPLHF
TRBV7-2	TRBJ2-7	NA	NA	TGTGCCAGCAGCTTTGGCCGTGGGCAGTACTTC	CASSFGRGQYF
TRBV28	TRBJ2-1	NA	NA	TGTGCCAGCAGTTTTCTAGTTTACAATGAGCAGTTCTTC	CASSFLVYNEQFF
TRBV7-9	TRBJ1-1	NA	NA	TGTGCCAGCAGCCCAACCTTGGGGTACACTGAAGCTTTCTTT	CASSPTLGYTEAFF
TRBV9	TRBJ2-7	TRBD1	few	TGTGCCAGCAGCGTAGCTACGGGGCAGGGGGTCCACGAGCAGTACTTC	CASSVATGQGVHEQYF
TRBV5-1	TRBJ2-5	TRBD1	few	TGCGCCAGCAGCGTCGGGACAGATCCCACACAAGAGACCCAGTACTTC	CASSVGTDPTQETQYF
TRBV18	TRBJ2-2	TRBD1	few	TGTGCCAGCTCACCGGACAGGGGCACCGGGGAGCTGTTTTTT	CASSPDRGTGELFF
TRBV27	TRBJ1-2	TRBD1	few	TGTGCCAGCAGTTCCCCGGGACAGGGGAATGGCTACACCTTC	CASSSPGQGNGYTF
TRBV29-1	TRBJ1-3	NA	few	TGCAGCGTTGGGTTAACAGGGTCCTCTGGAAACACCATATATTTT	CSVGLTGSSGNTIYF
TRBV29-1	TRBJ2-7	NA	few	TGCAGCGTTGGAGGGGGGTACGAGCAGTACTTC	CSVGGGYEQYF
TRBV9	TRBJ2-6	TRBD1	NA	TGTGCCAGCAGCCCCCGGGACAGGACCTCTGGGGCCAACGTCCTGACTTTC	CASSPRDRTSGANVLTF
TRBV30	TRBJ1-5	NA	few	TGTGCCTGGAGTGTCAAGGGAAACCAGCCCCAGCATTTT	CAWSVKGNQPQHF
TRBV7-7	TRBJ2-5	TRBD2	NA	TGTGCTAGCAGCTTGATTAGCGGGGTAGGGGAGACCCAGTACTTC	CASSLISGVGETQYF
TRBV7-2	TRBJ1-5	TRBD1	NA	TGTGCCAGCAGCTCTGACAGGGTCTCTCAGCCCCAGCATTTT	CASSSDRVSQPQHF
TRBV7-2	TRBJ2-7	NA	NA	TGTGCCAGCAGCTCCGGACAGTCCTACGAGCAGTACTTC	CASSSGQSYEQYF
TRBV7-9	TRBJ1-3	NA	NA	TGTGCCAGCAGTCGCCTGGGACAATCTAGAAACACCATATATTTT	CASSRLGQSRNTIYF
TRBV7-9	TRBJ2-3	TRBD2	NA	TGTGCCAGCAGCGTCGGGACTAGCGGATCTAGCACAGATACGCAGTATTTT	CASSVGTSGSSTDTQYF
TRBV7-6	TRBJ2-5	NA	few	TGTGCCAGCAGCTCCCGGGACGATTCCCAATCGTACTTC	CASSSRDDSQSYF
TRBV13	TRBJ2-7	NA	NA	TGTGCCAGCAGCCTCTCCTGGCCCTACGAGCAGTACTTC	CASSLSWPYEQYF
TRBV7-9	TRBJ1-5	TRBD1	few	TGTGCCAGCAGCCGAGCGACGGACAGGGAGGGTCAGCCCCAGCATTTT	CASSRATDREGQPQHF
TRBV12-5	TRBJ2-3	NA	few	TGTGCTAGTGGCCTCTCTCGTAGCAGGGCCTCCACAGATACGCAGTATTTT	CASGLSRSRASTDTQYF
TRBV20-1	TRBJ2-7	NA	NA	TGCAGTGCTCCACAGGGAACCGAGCAGTACTTC	CSAPQGTEQYF
TRBV14	TRBJ1-1	NA	NA	TGTGCCAGCAGCCGGTCGGTGAACACTGAAGCTTTCTTT	CASSRSVNTEAFF
TRBV28	TRBJ2-7	TRBD1	NA	TGTGCCAGCAACCCAGCCGGGACAGGGGTAGGCGAGCAGTACTTC	CASNPAGTGVGEQYF
TRBV5-4	TRBJ2-5	TRBD2	NA	TGTGCCAGCAGCTTGTATAGCGGGGGGGCCGGGGAGACCCAGTACTTC	CASSLYSGGAGETQYF
TRBV30	TRBJ1-1	NA	NA	TGTGCCTGGACCTCCCTAGGGGGGAACACTGAAGCTTTCTTT	CAWTSLGGNTEAFF
TRBV19	TRBJ2-5	TRBD2	NA	TGTGCCAGTAGTATTCGGGACTACCAGACCCAGTACTTC	CASSIRDYQTQYF
TRBV29-1	TRBJ2-1	NA	NA	TGCAGCGTTGGGCATCCCTCCTACAATGAGCAGTTCTTC	CSVGHPSYNEQFF
TRBV7-9	TRBJ1-2	TRBD1	few	TGTGCCAGCAGCTTACAACAGGGGGACTCTGGCTACACCTTC	CASSLQQGDSGYTF
TRBV23-1	TRBJ2-1	TRBD1	many	TGCGCCACCCCCGGGACAGGGACATATGAGCAGTTCTTC	CATPGTGTYEQFF